This T cell receptor (beta chain) stems from a study of T cell repertoires in cytomegalovirus infection. Trimming removed 7 bases at V and 6 bases at J, with 18 bases between. The length of the CDR3 is 14 residues. CDR1 SEHNR and CDR2 FQNEAQ come from the germline V gene (reference sequence). This clonotype was found many times. A single record per CDR3 protein comes from TCRdb applying MiXCR to the reads. The sample comprises some 300,000 distinct CDR3 sequences, around 10% of which are singletons, and 2% to 3% rests with the top ten. The rearrangement joins TRBV7-9 to TRBJ1-2, with no clear D. Sequenced sample: PBMCs. The receptor's source is a human donor in good health (CMV status not recorded). Some clones in this sample may be carry-over from other donors' samples. In DNA form, the CDR3 reads TGTGCCAGCACCCCCCCCGAGGCACGTAATGGCTACACCTTC. This codes for CASTPPEARNGYTF.